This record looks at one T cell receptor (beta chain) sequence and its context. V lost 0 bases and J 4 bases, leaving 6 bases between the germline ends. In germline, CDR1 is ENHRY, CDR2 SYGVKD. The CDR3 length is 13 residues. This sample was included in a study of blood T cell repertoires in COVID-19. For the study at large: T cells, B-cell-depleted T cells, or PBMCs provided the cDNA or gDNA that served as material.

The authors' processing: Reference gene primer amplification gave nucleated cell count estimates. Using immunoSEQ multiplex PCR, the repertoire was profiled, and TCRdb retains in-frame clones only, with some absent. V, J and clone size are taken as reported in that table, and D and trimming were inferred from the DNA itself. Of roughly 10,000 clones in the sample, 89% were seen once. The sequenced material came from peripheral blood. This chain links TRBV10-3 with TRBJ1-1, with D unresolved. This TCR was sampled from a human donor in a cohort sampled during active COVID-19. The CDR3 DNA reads TGTGCCATCAGTGAGTCACGGGGCACTGAAGCTTTCTTT. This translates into CAISESRGTEAFF.